The clone carrying this T cell receptor beta chain was detected many times. Its target is unknown. These data come from a study of spatial heterogeneity in lung cancer. Study context: The study found that TCR transcript counts in tumor regions correlated strongly with a matched bulk RNA-seq T cell module score.

Notes on the study in general: Tracking of tumor mutation counts was seen in expanded intratumoral alpha and beta TCR counts.

TCRdb used MiXCR to reprocess the 5' RACE reads, holding one entry per CDR3 protein. The sample lists around 8,000 distinct CDR3 sequences, 9.6% occurring once. The CDR3 extends over 14 amino acids. The germline V gene has CDR1 MGHDK and CDR2 SYGVNS. After removal of 3 bases from V and 6 bases from J, the junction contained 7 bases not matched to a gene. As for time point: sample taken at primary tumor resection. The sequenced sample was lung tumor tissue, obtained at surgery. The J gene is TRBJ1-2, the V gene TRBV25-1; 7 bases match TRBD1. This TCR was sampled from a male donor with early-stage non-small cell lung cancer. In nucleotides, the CDR3 is TGTGCCAGCAGTGACCAATATGGACAGGATGGCTACACCTTC. Protein product: CASSDQYGQDGYTF.